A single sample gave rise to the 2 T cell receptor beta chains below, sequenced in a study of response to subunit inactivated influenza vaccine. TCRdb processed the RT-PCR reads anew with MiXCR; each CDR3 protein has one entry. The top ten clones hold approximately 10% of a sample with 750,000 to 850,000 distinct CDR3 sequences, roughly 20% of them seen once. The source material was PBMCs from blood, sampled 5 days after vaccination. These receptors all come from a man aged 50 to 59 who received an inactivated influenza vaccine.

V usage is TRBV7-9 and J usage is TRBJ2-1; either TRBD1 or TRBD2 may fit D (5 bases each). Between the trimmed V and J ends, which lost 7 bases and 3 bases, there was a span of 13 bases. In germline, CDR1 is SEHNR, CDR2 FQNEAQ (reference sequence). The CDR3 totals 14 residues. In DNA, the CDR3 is TGTGCCAGCATGTCCGGGGACCTCTACAATGAGCAGTTCTTC. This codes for CASMSGDLYNEQFF.

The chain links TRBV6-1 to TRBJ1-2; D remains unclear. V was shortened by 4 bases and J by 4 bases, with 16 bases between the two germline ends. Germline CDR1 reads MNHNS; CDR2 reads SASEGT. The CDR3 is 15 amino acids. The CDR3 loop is CASSVGGPAFYGYTF. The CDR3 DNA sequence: TGTGCCAGCAGTGTCGGCGGCCCCGCTTTCTATGGCTACACCTTC.